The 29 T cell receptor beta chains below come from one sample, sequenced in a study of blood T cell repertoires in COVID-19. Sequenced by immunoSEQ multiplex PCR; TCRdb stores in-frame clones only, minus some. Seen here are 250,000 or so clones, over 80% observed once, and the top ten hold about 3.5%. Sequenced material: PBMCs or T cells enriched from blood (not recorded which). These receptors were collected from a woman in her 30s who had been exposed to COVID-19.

The CDR3 DNA reads TGTGCCAGCAGGTCGGACACTTCTACGATGGAGCAGTACTTC. Residues: CASRSDTSTMEQYF. This chain links TRBV2 with TRBJ2-7, with D possibly being TRBD1 (5 bases). The V end was cut by 6 bases, the J end by 7 bases, with 19 bases between. Per the germline V gene, CDR1 is SNHLY and CDR2 is FYNNEI. The CDR3 spans 14 residues.

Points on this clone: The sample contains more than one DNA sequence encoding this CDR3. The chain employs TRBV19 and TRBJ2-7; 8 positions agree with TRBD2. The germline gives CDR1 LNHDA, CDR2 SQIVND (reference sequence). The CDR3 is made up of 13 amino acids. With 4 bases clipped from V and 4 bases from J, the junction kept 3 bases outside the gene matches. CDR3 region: CASSKRESYEQYF. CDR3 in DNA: TGTGCCAGTAGTAAGCGGGAGTCGTACGAGCAGTACTTC.

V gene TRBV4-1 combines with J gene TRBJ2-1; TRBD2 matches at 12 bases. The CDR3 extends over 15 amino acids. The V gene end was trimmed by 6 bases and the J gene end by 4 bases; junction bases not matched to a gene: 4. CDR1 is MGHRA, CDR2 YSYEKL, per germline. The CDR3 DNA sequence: TGCGCCAGCAGGGGACTAGCGGGTGGGTACAATGAGCAGTTCTTC. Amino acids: CASRGLAGGYNEQFF.

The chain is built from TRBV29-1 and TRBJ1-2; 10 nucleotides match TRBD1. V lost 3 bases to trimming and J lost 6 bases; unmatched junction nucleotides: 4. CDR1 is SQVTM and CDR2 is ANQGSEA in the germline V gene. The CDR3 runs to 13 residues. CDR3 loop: CSVDGQGVHGYTF. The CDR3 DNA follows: TGCAGCGTTGATGGACAGGGGGTCCATGGCTACACCTTC.

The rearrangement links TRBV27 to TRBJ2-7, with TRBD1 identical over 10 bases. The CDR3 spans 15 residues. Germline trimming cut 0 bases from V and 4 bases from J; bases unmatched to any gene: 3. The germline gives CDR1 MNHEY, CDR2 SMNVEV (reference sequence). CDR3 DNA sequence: TGTGCCAGCAGTTTATCAGACAGGGGGCCTTACGAGCAGTACTTC. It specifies CASSLSDRGPYEQYF.

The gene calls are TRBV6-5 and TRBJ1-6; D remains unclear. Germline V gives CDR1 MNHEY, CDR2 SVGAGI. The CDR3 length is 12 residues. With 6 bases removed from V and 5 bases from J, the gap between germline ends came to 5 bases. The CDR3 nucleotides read TGTGCCAGCAGCGTAAATAATTCACCCCTCCACTTT. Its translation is CASSVNNSPLHF.

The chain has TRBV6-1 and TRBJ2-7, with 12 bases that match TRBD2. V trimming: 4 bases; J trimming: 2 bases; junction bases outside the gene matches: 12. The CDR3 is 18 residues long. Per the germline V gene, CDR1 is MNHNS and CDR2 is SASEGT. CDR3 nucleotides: TGTGCCAGCAGTGGGACTAGCGGGATTGAAGTGAGGACCTACGAGCAGTACTTC. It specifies CASSGTSGIEVRTYEQYF.

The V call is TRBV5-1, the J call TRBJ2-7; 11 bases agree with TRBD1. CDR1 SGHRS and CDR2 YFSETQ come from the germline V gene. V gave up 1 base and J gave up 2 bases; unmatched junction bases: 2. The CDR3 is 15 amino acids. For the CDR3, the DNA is TGCGCCAGCAGCTTGACGGGACAGGGGGCCTACGAGCAGTACTTC. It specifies CASSLTGQGAYEQYF.

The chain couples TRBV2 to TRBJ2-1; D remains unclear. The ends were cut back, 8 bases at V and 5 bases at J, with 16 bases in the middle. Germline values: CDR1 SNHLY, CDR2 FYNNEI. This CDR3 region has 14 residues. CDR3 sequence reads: CASLVAPQNNEQFF. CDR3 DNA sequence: TGTGCCAGCCTAGTTGCTCCCCAAAACAATGAGCAGTTCTTC.

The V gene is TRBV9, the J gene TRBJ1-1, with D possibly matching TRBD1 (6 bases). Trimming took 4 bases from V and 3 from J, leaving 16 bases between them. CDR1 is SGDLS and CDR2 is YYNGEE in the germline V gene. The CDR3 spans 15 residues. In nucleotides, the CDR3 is TGTGCCAGCAGCCCCCCACAGGGAAGATACACTGAAGCTTTCTTT. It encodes CASSPPQGRYTEAFF.

DNA for the CDR3: TGTGCCAGCAGCTTCGGAACAGGGATGAACACTGAAGCTTTCTTT. Its protein product is CASSFGTGMNTEAFF. The chain has TRBV5-5 and TRBJ1-1, with D maybe TRBD1 (6 bases). The germline V gene has CDR1 SGHKS and CDR2 YYEKEE (reference sequence). The CDR3 length is 15 residues. Deletions cut 2 bases from V and 0 bases from J, with 11 bases between.

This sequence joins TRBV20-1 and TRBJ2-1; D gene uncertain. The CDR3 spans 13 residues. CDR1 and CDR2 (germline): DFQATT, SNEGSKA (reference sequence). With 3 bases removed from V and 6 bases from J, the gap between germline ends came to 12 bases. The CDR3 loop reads CSASSLGPNEQFF. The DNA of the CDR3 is TGCAGTGCTAGTAGCCTGGGCCCCAATGAGCAGTTCTTC.

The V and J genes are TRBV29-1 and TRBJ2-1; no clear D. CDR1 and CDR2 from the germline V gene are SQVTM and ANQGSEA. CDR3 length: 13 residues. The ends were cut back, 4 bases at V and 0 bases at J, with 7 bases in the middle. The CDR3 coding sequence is TGCAGCGTTGGACAAAGCTCCTACAATGAGCAGTTCTTC. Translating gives CSVGQSSYNEQFF.

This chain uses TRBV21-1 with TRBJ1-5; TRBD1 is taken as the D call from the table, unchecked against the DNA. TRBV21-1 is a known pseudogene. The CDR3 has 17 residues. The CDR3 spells CASSKVVGDRISQPQHF. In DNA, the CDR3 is TGTGCCAGCAGCAAAGTCGTCGGGGACAGGATTAGTCAGCCCCAGCATTTT.

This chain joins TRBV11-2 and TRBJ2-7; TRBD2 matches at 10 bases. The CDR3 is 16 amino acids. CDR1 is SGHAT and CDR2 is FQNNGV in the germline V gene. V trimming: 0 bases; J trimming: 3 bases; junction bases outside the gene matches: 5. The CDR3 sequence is CASSLEASGSYYEQYF. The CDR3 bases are TGTGCCAGCAGCTTAGAAGCTAGCGGGAGTTACTACGAGCAGTACTTC.

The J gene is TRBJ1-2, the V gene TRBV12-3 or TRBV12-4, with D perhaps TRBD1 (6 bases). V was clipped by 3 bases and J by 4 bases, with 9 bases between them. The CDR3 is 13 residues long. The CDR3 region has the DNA TGTGCCAGCAGTTTTCAGGGGACCTATGGCTACACCTTC. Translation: CASSFQGTYGYTF.

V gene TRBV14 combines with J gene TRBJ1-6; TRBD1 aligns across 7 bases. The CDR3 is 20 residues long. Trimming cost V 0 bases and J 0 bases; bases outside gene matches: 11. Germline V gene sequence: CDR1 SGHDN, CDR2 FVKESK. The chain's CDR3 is CASSQEGQGGVGSYNSPLHF. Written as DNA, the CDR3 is TGTGCCAGCAGCCAAGAAGGGCAGGGGGGAGTCGGCTCCTATAATTCACCCCTCCACTTT.

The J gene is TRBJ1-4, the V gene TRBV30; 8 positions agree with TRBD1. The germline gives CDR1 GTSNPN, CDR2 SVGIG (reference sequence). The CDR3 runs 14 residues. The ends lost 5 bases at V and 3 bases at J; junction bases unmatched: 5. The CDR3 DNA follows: TGTGCCTGGGGTTACAGGGGGGCTAATGAAAAACTGTTTTTT. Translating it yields CAWGYRGANEKLFF.

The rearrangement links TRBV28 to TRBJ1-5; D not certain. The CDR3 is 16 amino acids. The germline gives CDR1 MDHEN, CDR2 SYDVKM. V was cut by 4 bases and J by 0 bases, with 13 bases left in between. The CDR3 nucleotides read TGTGCCAGCAGTTCCAAATTGGTAGATAGCAATCAGCCCCAGCATTTT. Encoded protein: CASSSKLVDSNQPQHF.

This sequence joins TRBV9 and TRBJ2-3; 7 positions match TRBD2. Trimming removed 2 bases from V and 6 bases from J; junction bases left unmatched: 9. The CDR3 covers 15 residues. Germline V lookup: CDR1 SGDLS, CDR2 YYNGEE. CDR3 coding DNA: TGTGCCAGCAGCGTGGCGGGAGTCAGAGGGGATACGCAGTATTTT. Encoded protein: CASSVAGVRGDTQYF.

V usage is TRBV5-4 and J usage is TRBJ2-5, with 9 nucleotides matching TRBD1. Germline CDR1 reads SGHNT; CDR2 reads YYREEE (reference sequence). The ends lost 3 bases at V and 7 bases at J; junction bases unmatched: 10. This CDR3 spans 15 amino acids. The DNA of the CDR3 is TGTGCCAGCAGCTGGGGACAGGGAGGGTTGGGGACCCAGTACTTC. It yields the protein CASSWGQGGLGTQYF.

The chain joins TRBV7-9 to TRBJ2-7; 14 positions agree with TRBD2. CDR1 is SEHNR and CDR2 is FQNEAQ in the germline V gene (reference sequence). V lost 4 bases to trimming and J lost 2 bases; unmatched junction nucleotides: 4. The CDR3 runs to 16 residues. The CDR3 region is CASSSPTSGRAYEQYF. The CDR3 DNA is TGTGCCAGCAGCTCGCCGACTAGCGGGAGGGCCTACGAGCAGTACTTC.

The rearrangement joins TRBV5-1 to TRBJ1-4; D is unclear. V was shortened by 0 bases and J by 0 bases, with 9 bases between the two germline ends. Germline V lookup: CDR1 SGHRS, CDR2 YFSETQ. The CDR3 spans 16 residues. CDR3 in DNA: TGCGCCAGCAGCTTGGCTCAGTTTGCAACTAATGAAAAACTGTTTTTT. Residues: CASSLAQFATNEKLFF.

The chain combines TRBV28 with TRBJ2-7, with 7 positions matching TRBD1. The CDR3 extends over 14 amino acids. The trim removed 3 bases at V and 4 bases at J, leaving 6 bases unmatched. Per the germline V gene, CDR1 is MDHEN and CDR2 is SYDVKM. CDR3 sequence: CASSLSGQIYEQYF. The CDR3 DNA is TGTGCCAGCAGTTTGTCGGGACAGATATACGAGCAGTACTTC.

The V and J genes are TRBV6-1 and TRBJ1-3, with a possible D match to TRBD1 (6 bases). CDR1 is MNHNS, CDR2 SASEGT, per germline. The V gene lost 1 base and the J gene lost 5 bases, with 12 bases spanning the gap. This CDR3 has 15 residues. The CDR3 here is CASSEGGQGRNTIYF. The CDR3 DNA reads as TGTGCCAGCAGTGAAGGGGGGCAGGGCCGAAACACCATATATTTT.

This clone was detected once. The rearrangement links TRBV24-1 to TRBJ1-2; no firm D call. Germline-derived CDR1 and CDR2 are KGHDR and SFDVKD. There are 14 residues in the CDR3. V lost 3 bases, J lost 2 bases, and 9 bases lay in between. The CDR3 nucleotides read TGTGCCACCAGTGATCCGGGTAGAAACTATGGCTACACCTTC. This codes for CATSDPGRNYGYTF.

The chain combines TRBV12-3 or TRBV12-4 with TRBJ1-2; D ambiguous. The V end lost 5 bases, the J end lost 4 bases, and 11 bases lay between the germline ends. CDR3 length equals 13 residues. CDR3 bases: TGTGCCAGCAGTCCCACACCTGTCTATGGCTACACCTTC. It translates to CASSPTPVYGYTF.

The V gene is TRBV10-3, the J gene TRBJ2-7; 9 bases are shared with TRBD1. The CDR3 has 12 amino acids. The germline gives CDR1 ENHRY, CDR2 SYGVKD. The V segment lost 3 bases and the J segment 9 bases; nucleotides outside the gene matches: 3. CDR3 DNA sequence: TGTGCCATCAGTGAAGGGACAGGGTTGCAGTACTTC. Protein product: CAISEGTGLQYF.

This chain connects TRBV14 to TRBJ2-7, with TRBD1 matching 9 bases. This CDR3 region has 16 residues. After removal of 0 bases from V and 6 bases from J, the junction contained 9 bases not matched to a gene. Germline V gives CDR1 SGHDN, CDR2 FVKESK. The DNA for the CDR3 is TGTGCCAGCAGCCAAGATCTCCCGGACAGGGGTAGCGAGCAGTACTTC. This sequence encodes CASSQDLPDRGSEQYF. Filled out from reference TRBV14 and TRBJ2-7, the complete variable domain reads EAGVTQFPSHSVIEKGQTVTLRCDPISGHDNLYWYRRVMGKEIKFLLHFVKESKQDESGMPNNRFLAERTGGTYSTLKVQPAELEDSGVYFCASSQDLPDRGSEQYFGPGTRLTVT.